The next 28 T cell receptor beta chains were all read from a single sample in a study of T cell changes during pregnancy in multiple sclerosis. Profiling relied on immunoSEQ multiplex PCR, and the TCRdb table lists in-frame clones only, not all of them. The table includes 90,000 to 95,000 clones, around 93% detected once. The sequencing used peripheral blood, collected in the first trimester of pregnancy. Source of these receptors: a female donor with multiple sclerosis, enrolled in a pregnancy study.

This chain links TRBV5-1 with TRBJ2-7; 9 bases agree with TRBD1. The CDR3 runs 14 residues. After removal of 4 bases from V and 4 bases from J, the junction contained 6 bases not matched to a gene. Looked up from germline, CDR1 is SGHRS and CDR2 is YFSETQ. In nucleotides, the CDR3 is TGCGCCAGCAGCCCGGGACAGGGCAATTACGAGCAGTACTTC. As protein: CASSPGQGNYEQYF.

V is TRBV6-5 and J is TRBJ2-3; possibly TRBD2 for D (5 bases). The V end lost 2 bases, the J end lost 2 bases, and 11 bases lay between the germline ends. CDR1 is MNHEY and CDR2 is SVGAGI in the germline V gene. The CDR3 spans 15 residues. The CDR3, as DNA: TGTGCCAGCAGTTACGGAGGAGTAATCACAGATACGCAGTATTTT. Amino acids: CASSYGGVITDTQYF.

In its sample, this clone was seen once. V usage is TRBV9 and J usage is TRBJ2-6, with D perhaps matching TRBD1 (6 bases). The length of the CDR3 is 16 residues. V lost 4 bases and J 4 bases, leaving 15 bases between the germline ends. Germline V lookup: CDR1 SGDLS, CDR2 YYNGEE. CDR3 residues: CASSLPPGAGANVLTF. Here the CDR3 DNA reads TGTGCCAGCAGCTTACCCCCAGGGGCCGGGGCCAACGTCCTGACTTTC.

V usage is TRBV2 and J usage is TRBJ1-2; D perhaps matches TRBD1 (5 bases). Germline CDR1 and CDR2: SNHLY and FYNNEI. This CDR3 comprises 11 residues. V shed 8 bases and J shed 8 bases, with 12 bases lying between them. CDR3 sequence reads: CASLQGRGYTF. The CDR3 region has the DNA TGTGCCAGCTTGCAGGGTCGAGGCTACACCTTC.

The genes are TRBV5-1 and TRBJ1-6; the D gene is possibly TRBD1 (6 bases). Germline assignment: CDR1 SGHRS and CDR2 YFSETQ. V lost 4 bases, J lost 6 bases, and 11 bases lay in between. The CDR3 runs 14 residues. CDR3 sequence: CASSLTGLNSPLHF. The CDR3 coding sequence is TGCGCCAGCAGCCTGACAGGCCTTAATTCACCCCTCCACTTT.

This chain uses TRBV5-5 with TRBJ2-5; a weak D match, TRBD2 (5 bases). In germline, CDR1 is SGHKS, CDR2 YYEKEE (reference sequence). This CDR3 contains 14 residues. The V end was cut by 0 bases, the J end by 3 bases, with 9 bases between. The CDR3 here is CASSLGEIEETQYF. Here the CDR3 DNA reads TGTGCCAGCAGCTTGGGGGAGATAGAAGAGACCCAGTACTTC.

This chain joins TRBV27 and TRBJ2-2; possible D gene TRBD2, 6 bases. CDR3 length: 19 amino acids. V dropped 3 bases and J dropped 3 bases, with 23 bases sitting between them. Per germline, CDR1 MNHEY and CDR2 SMNVEV (reference sequence). The CDR3 nucleotides are TGTGCCAGCAGTTTGGGCATCTATTCGGGACTCCAGGACACCGGGGAGCTGTTTTTT. Translated, it gives CASSLGIYSGLQDTGELFF.

The chain carries TRBV15 and TRBJ1-2, with D possibly matching TRBD1 (5 bases). CDR3 length: 13 amino acids. V gave up 5 bases and J gave up 4 bases, with 11 bases separating them. Per the germline V gene, CDR1 is LNHNV and CDR2 is YYDKDF (reference sequence). This chain's CDR3 is CATSPDKIYGYTF. For the CDR3, the DNA is TGTGCCACCAGCCCGGACAAGATCTATGGCTACACCTTC.

The chain employs TRBV5-4 and TRBJ2-1; TRBD2 matches 7 bases. Trimming cost V 4 bases and J 1 base; bases outside gene matches: 5. CDR1 and CDR2 from the germline V gene are SGHNT and YYREEE (reference sequence). The CDR3 contains 15 residues. CDR3 protein: CASSRRLASYNEQFF. The CDR3 coding sequence is TGTGCCAGCAGCCGTAGACTAGCATCCTACAATGAGCAGTTCTTC.

V and J are TRBV4-2 and TRBJ2-7, with 8 bases lining up with TRBD1. This CDR3 contains 15 residues. V lost 0 bases to trimming and J lost 3 bases; unmatched junction nucleotides: 4. CDR1 is LGHNA, CDR2 YNFKEQ, per germline. The DNA of the CDR3 is TGTGCCAGCAGCCAAGAAGGACAGGGCAGCTACGAGCAGTACTTC. Its protein product is CASSQEGQGSYEQYF.

The chain uses TRBV19 and TRBJ1-2; perhaps TRBD1 as D (6 bases). The CDR3 covers 15 residues. V was cut by 6 bases and J by 4 bases, with 18 bases left in between. The germline V gene has CDR1 LNHDA and CDR2 SQIVND (reference sequence). The CDR3 loop is CASRTRDITAYGYTF. CDR3 nucleotides: TGTGCCAGTAGGACCCGGGACATTACCGCCTATGGCTACACCTTC.

This clone was counted once. The chain carries TRBV7-9 and TRBJ1-1; TRBD1 agrees at 11 bases. After removal of 5 bases from V and 5 bases from J, the junction contained 13 bases not matched to a gene. Germline CDR1 SEHNR, CDR2 FQNEAQ (reference sequence). This CDR3 has 17 residues. The chain's CDR3 is CASSTWTGGKGRTEAFF. Written as DNA, the CDR3 is TGTGCCAGCAGCACGTGGACAGGGGGCAAAGGAAGAACTGAAGCTTTCTTT.

The count of this clone is one. The rearrangement links TRBV14 to TRBJ1-6; 7 bases are a match to TRBD1. Germline-derived CDR1 and CDR2 are SGHDN and FVKESK. The length of the CDR3 is 16 residues. J gave up 5 bases and V 2 bases, and 6 bases lay outside the gene matches. This CDR3 is CASSQIQGMDNSPLHF. CDR3 sequence (DNA): TGTGCCAGCAGCCAAATACAGGGGATGGATAATTCACCCCTCCACTTT. Based on the CDR3 plus reference TRBV14 and TRBJ1-6, the full variable domain is EAGVTQFPSHSVIEKGQTVTLRCDPISGHDNLYWYRRVMGKEIKFLLHFVKESKQDESGMPNNRFLAERTGGTYSTLKVQPAELEDSGVYFCASSQIQGMDNSPLHFGNGTRLTVT.

The V call is TRBV7-9, the J call TRBJ1-1; the match to TRBD1 covers 8 bases. Germline CDR1 reads SEHNR; CDR2 reads FQNEAQ (reference sequence). This CDR3 has 16 amino acids. V gave up 3 bases and J gave up 2 bases; unmatched junction bases: 8. DNA for the CDR3: TGTGCCAGCAGCTTCCCCGCTGACAGGGGAAACACTGAAGCTTTCTTT. Translated: CASSFPADRGNTEAFF.

CDR3 region: CASSIVGSSYEQYF. In DNA form, the CDR3 reads TGTGCCAGTAGTATAGTCGGTAGCTCCTACGAGCAGTACTTC. This rearrangement joins TRBV19 to TRBJ2-7; D unresolved. The CDR3 totals 14 residues. Germline V gene sequence: CDR1 LNHDA, CDR2 SQIVND (reference sequence). Deletions cut 1 base from V and 0 bases from J, with 7 bases between.

This chain uses TRBV2 with TRBJ2-7; the D gene is possibly TRBD1 (8 bases). Trimming left V 8 bases short and J 3 bases short, with 14 bases between. The CDR3 length is 13 residues. Germline assignment: CDR1 SNHLY and CDR2 FYNNEI. The CDR3 region is CASLTGEGYEQYF. In DNA, the CDR3 is TGTGCCAGCCTGACAGGGGAGGGCTACGAGCAGTACTTC.

This clone was seen a handful of times. The rearrangement links TRBV5-1 to TRBJ2-3; D might be TRBD1 (5 bases). Trimming stripped 0 bases from V and 3 bases from J, with 11 bases between. The CDR3 has 15 residues. Germline CDR1 SGHRS, CDR2 YFSETQ. CDR3 coding DNA: TGCGCCAGCAGCTTGGAAGGGGCAGCAACAGATACGCAGTATTTT. The encoded protein is CASSLEGAATDTQYF. The full variable domain, with the rest looked up from reference TRBV5-1 and TRBJ2-3, is KAGVTQTPRYLIKTRGQQVTLSCSPISGHRSVSWYQQTPGQGLQFLFEYFSETQRNKGNFPGRFSGRQFSNSRSEMNVSTLELGDSALYLCASSLEGAATDTQYFGPGTRLTVL.

This sequence joins TRBV7-2 and TRBJ1-3; D is undetermined. V was trimmed by 3 bases and J by 9 bases, leaving 9 bases between them. Per the germline V gene, CDR1 is SGHTA and CDR2 is FQGNSA. CDR3 length: 12 residues. The CDR3 reads CASSLRAGTIYF. CDR3 nucleotides: TGTGCCAGCAGCTTGAGGGCGGGCACCATATATTTT.

The chain is built from TRBV28 and TRBJ2-7; 8 bases map to TRBD1. Germline V gene lookup returns CDR1 MDHEN and CDR2 SYDVKM. After removal of 2 bases from V and 0 bases from J, the junction contained 3 bases not matched to a gene. There are 15 residues in the CDR3. The CDR3, as DNA: TGTGCCAGCAGTTTAGACAGGGGACCCTCCTACGAGCAGTACTTC. The encoded protein is CASSLDRGPSYEQYF. The full variable domain, its missing parts supplied by reference TRBV28 and TRBJ2-7, is DVKVTQSSRYLVKRTGEKVFLECVQDMDHENMFWYRQDPGLGLRLIYFSYDVKMKEKGDIPEGYSVSREKKERFSLILESASTNQTSMYLCASSLDRGPSYEQYFGPGTRLTVT.

This clone has a single count. The genes are TRBV30 and TRBJ2-2, with D tentatively TRBD2 (6 bases). CDR1 is GTSNPN, CDR2 SVGIG, per germline (reference sequence). This CDR3 is built from 14 residues. V was shortened by 5 bases and J by 2 bases, with 12 bases between the two germline ends. The CDR3 nucleotides are TGTGCCTGGGGAGGGAACTTAAACACCGGGGAGCTGTTTTTT. This encodes CAWGGNLNTGELFF.

The V gene is TRBV6-6, the J gene TRBJ2-7, with 8 bases identical to TRBD1. With 5 bases clipped from V and 4 bases from J, the junction kept 4 bases outside the gene matches. CDR3 size: 13 residues. Germline lookup yields CDR1 MNHNY and CDR2 SVGAGI (reference sequence). CDR3 in DNA: TGTGCCAGCAGTCGGGACAGGTCATACGAGCAGTACTTC. Protein sequence: CASSRDRSYEQYF.

The chain employs TRBV15 and TRBJ2-7, with D possibly TRBD2 on 6 matching bases. Trimming removed 9 bases from V and 2 bases from J, with 14 bases in between. The CDR3 is made up of 13 amino acids. Germline CDR1 and CDR2: LNHNV and YYDKDF (reference sequence). CDR3 in DNA: TGTGCCACAGGGAGGACTCCCACCTACGAGCAGTACTTC. Translating it yields CATGRTPTYEQYF.

This rearrangement joins TRBV18 to TRBJ1-1; possibly TRBD1 for D (6 bases). The V end lost 3 bases, the J end lost 3 bases, and 20 bases lay between the germline ends. The CDR3 is made up of 17 amino acids. Germline V gives CDR1 KGHSH, CDR2 LQKENI. CDR3 protein: CASSPNFPGVGDTEAFF. In nucleotides, the CDR3 is TGTGCCAGCTCACCGAATTTCCCAGGGGTAGGGGACACTGAAGCTTTCTTT.

The V and J genes are TRBV6-4 and TRBJ2-3, with D maybe TRBD2 (5 bases). Trimming removed 1 base at V and 4 bases at J, with 12 bases between. CDR3 length equals 15 residues. Germline lookup yields CDR1 MRHNA and CDR2 SNTAGT. This CDR3 is CASSDYAGESDTQYF. The DNA of the CDR3 is TGTGCCAGCAGTGACTACGCCGGGGAATCAGATACGCAGTATTTT.

The chain recombines TRBV7-2 with TRBJ2-1, with TRBD1 as a possible D gene (6 bases). This CDR3 spans 13 amino acids. CDR1 and CDR2 from the germline V gene are SGHTA and FQGNSA. V was shortened by 5 bases and J by 12 bases, with 17 bases between the two germline ends. In DNA, the CDR3 is TGTGCCAGCAGCCCCGTACGGACAGCGGCGCAGTTCTTC. It is translated as CASSPVRTAAQFF.

This chain joins TRBV5-4 and TRBJ2-3, with 9 bases fitting TRBD2. Germline CDR1 reads SGHNT; CDR2 reads YYREEE (reference sequence). The CDR3 contains 16 residues. V dropped 3 bases and J dropped 1; count of bases not matched to a gene: 6. The CDR3 reads CASSWALAGGTDTQYF. The CDR3 DNA reads as TGTGCCAGCAGCTGGGCCTTAGCGGGGGGCACAGATACGCAGTATTTT. Full variable domain (remainder filled in from reference TRBV5-4 and TRBJ2-3): ETGVTQSPTHLIKTRGQQVTLRCSSQSGHNTVSWYQQALGQGPQFIFQYYREEENGRGNFPPRFSGLQFPNYSSELNVNALELDDSALYLCASSWALAGGTDTQYFGPGTRLTVL.

This chain joins TRBV5-4 and TRBJ2-5; D may be TRBD1 (6 bases). The germline V and J ends were trimmed by 3 bases and 2 bases, with 14 bases remaining between them. Germline values: CDR1 SGHNT, CDR2 YYREEE (reference sequence). The CDR3 has 15 residues. Written as DNA, the CDR3 is TGTGCCAGCAGCTCCGACGGGACACCACAAGAGACCCAGTACTTC. Protein sequence: CASSSDGTPQETQYF.

This chain connects TRBV6-1 to TRBJ1-5, with D maybe TRBD1 (5 bases). Germline CDR1 is MNHNS and CDR2 is SASEGT. The CDR3 runs to 15 residues. V lost 9 bases to trimming and J lost 0 bases, with 15 bases between them. CDR3 protein: CASNPGSPSNQPQHF. DNA of the CDR3: TGTGCCAGTAACCCAGGGTCCCCTAGCAATCAGCCCCAGCATTTT.